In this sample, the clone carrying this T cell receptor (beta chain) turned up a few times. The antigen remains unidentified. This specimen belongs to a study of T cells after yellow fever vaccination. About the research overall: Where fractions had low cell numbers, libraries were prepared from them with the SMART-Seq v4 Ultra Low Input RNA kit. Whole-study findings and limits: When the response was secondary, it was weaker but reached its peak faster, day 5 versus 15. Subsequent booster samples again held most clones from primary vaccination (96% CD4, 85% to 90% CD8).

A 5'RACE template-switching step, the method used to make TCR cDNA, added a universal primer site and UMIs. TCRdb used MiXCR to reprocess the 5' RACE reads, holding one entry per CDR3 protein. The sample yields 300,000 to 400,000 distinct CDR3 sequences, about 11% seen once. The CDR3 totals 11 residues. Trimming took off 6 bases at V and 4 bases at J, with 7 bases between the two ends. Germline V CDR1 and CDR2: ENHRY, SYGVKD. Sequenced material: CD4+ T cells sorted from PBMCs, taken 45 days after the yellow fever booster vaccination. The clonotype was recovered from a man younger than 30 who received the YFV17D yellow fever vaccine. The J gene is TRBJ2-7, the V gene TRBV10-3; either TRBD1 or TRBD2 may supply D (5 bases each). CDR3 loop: CAIRGTYEQYF. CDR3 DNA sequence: TGTGCCATCAGGGGGACGTACGAGCAGTACTTC.